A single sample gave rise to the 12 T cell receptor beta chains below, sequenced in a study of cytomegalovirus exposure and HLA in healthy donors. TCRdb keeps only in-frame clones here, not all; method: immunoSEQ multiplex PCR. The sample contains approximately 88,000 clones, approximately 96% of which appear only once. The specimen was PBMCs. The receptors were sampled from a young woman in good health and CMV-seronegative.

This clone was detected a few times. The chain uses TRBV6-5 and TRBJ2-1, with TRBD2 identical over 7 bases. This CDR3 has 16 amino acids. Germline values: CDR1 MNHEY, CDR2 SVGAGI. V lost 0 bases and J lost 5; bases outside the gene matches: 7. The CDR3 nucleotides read TGTGCCAGCAGTTACTCTCGCGGGAGAGGACACAATGAGCAGTTCTTC. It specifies CASSYSRGRGHNEQFF.

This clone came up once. The CDR3, as DNA: TGTGCCAGCAGAAGGACAGGCTTAGAAAAACTGTTTTTT. Translated: CASRRTGLEKLFF. The rearrangement joins TRBV11-2 to TRBJ1-4; 7 nucleotides line up with TRBD1. The CDR3 length is 13 residues. CDR1 SGHAT and CDR2 FQNNGV come from the germline V gene. Trimming took 6 bases from V and 8 from J; bases not matched to a gene: 6.

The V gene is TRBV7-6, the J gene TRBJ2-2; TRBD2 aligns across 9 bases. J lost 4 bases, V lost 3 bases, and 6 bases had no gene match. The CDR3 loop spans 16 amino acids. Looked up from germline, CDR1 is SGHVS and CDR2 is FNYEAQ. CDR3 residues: CASSLPSGTVTGELFF. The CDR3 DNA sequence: TGTGCCAGCAGCTTGCCTAGCGGGACAGTCACCGGGGAGCTGTTTTTT.

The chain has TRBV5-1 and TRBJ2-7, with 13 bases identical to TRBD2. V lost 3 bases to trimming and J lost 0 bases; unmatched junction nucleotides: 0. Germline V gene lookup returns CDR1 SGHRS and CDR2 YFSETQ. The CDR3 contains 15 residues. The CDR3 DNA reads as TGCGCCAGCAGCTGGACTAGCGGGAGCTCCTACGAGCAGTACTTC. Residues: CASSWTSGSSYEQYF.

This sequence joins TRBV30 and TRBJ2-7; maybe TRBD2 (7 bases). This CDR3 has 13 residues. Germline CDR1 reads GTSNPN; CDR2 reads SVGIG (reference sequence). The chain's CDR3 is CAMGGGMGYEQYF. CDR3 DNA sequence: TGTGCTATGGGGGGGGGCATGGGATACGAGCAGTACTTC.

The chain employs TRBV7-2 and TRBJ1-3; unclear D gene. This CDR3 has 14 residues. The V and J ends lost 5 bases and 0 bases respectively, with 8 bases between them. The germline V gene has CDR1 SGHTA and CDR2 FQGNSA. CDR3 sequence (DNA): TGTGCCAGCAGCCCCACAGTCTCTGGAAACACCATATATTTT. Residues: CASSPTVSGNTIYF.

In nucleotides, the CDR3 is TGTGCCAGCAGCCCGACCAGGGTCTACTACGAGCAGTACTTC. It yields the protein CASSPTRVYYEQYF. The chain couples TRBV27 to TRBJ2-7, with D tentatively TRBD1 (5 bases). The CDR3 runs to 14 residues. Looked up from germline, CDR1 is MNHEY and CDR2 is SMNVEV (reference sequence). V lost 6 bases and J 3 bases, leaving 15 bases between the germline ends.

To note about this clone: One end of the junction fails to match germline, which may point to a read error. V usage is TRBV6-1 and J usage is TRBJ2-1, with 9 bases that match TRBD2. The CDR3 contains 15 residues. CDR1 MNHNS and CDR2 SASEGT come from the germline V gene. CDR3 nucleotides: TGCGCGGGGGCGCTAGCGGGATACTCCTACAATGAGCAGTTCTTC. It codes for CAGALAGYSYNEQFF.

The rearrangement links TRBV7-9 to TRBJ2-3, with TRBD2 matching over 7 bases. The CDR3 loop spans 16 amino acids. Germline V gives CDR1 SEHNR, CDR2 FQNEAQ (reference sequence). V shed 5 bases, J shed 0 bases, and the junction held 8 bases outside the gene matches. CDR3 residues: CASSPGAGESTDTQYF. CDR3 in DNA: TGTGCCAGCAGCCCCGGGGCGGGGGAGAGCACAGATACGCAGTATTTT.

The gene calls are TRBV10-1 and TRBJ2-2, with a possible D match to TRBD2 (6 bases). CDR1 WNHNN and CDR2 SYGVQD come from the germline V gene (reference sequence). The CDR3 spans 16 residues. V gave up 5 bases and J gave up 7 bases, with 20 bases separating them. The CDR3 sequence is CASSPGLTRSNGELFF. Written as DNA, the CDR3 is TGCGCCAGCAGTCCGGGACTGACGAGGTCGAACGGGGAGCTGTTTTTT.

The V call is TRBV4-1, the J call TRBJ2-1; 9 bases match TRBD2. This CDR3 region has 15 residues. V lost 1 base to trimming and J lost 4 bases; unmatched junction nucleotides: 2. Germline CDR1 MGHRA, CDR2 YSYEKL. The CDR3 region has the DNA TGCGCCAGCAGCCAAGCGACTAGCGGTTACAATGAGCAGTTCTTC. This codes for CASSQATSGYNEQFF.

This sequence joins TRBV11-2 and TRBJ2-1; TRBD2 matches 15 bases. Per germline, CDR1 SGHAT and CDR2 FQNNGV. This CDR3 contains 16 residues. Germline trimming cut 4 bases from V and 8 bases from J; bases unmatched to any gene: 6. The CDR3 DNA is TGTGCCAGCAGCTGGCGGACTAGCGGGAGGGATCATGAGCAGTTCTTC. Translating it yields CASSWRTSGRDHEQFF.